Listed here is a single T cell receptor (beta chain). The antigen is unknown. Generated by immunoSEQ multiplex PCR, the TCRdb table keeps only in-frame clones and is missing some. The data contain about 91,000 clones, around nine tenths of them singletons. The entry originates in a study of identifying expanded T cells in peripheral blood. Germline V gene lookup returns CDR1 SGHDT and CDR2 YYEEEE. The CDR3 is 15 residues long. V dropped 4 bases and J dropped 10; count of bases not matched to a gene: 11. Study findings and constraints: Differentially abundant clones: roughly 1.3 between replicates, 15 to 17 at around 2 weeks, 19 to 20 at four.

This chain links TRBV5-6 with TRBJ1-6; the match to TRBD1 covers 7 bases. The receptor was isolated from a person aged 18 to 70 in good health. The source material was blood. CDR3 DNA sequence: TGTGCCAGCAGCCCGAGGGACAGTTTATTCTCACCCCTCCACTTT. Its translation is CASSPRDSLFSPLHF.